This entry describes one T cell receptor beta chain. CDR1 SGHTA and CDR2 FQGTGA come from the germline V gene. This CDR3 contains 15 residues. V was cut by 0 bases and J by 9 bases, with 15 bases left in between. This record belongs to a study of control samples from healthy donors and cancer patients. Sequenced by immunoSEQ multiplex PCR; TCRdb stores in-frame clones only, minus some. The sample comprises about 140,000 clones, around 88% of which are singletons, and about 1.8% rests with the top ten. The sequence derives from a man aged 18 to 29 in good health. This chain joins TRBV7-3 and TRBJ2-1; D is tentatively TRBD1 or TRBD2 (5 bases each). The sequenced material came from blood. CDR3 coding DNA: TGTGCCAGCAGCTTAACACTAGGTGGGACCTCTGAGCAGTTCTTC. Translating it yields CASSLTLGGTSEQFF.